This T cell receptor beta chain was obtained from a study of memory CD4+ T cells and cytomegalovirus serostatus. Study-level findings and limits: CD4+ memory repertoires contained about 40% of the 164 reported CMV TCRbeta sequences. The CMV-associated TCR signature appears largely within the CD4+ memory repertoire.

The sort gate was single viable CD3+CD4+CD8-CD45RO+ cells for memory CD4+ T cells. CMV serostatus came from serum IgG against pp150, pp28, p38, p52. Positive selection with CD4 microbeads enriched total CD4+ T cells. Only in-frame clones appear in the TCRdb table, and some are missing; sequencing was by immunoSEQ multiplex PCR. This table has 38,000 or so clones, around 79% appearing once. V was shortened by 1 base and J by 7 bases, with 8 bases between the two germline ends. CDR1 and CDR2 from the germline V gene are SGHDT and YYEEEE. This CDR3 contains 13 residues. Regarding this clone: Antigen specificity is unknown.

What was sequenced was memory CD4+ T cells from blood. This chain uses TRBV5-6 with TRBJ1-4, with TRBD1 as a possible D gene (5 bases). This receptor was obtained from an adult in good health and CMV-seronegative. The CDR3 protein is CASSLFQGEKLFF. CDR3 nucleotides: TGTGCCAGCAGCTTGTTCCAGGGTGAAAAACTGTTTTTT.